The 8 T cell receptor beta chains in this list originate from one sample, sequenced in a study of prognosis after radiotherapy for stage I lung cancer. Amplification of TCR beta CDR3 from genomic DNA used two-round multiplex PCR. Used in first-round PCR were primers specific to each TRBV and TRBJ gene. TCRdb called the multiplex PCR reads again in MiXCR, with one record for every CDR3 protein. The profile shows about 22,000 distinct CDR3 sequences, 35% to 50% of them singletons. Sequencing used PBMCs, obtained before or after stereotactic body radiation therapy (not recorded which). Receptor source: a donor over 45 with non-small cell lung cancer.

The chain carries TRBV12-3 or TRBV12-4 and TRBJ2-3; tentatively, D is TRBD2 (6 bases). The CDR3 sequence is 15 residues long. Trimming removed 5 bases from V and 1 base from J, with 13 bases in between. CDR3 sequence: CASSPPGGGTDTQYF. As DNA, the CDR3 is TGTGCCAGCAGTCCCCCCGGGGGTGGCACAGATACGCAGTATTTT.

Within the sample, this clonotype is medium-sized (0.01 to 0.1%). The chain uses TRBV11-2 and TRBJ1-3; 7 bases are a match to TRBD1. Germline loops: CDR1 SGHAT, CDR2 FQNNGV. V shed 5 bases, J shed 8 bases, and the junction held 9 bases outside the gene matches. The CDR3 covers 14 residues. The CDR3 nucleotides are TGTGCCAGCAGCCGAGGGGGCGCCTTGGACACCATATATTTT. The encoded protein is CASSRGGALDTIYF.

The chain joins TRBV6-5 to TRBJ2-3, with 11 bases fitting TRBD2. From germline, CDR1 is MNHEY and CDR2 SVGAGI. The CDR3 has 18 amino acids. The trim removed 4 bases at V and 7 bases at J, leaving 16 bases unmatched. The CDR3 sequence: CASSSAIFSGGDIYTQYF. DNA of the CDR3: TGTGCCAGCAGTTCAGCCATCTTTAGCGGGGGGGACATATATACGCAGTATTTT.

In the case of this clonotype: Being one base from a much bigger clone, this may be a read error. CDR3 sequence reads: CASSLGGRRTDTRYF. In nucleotides, the CDR3 is TGTGCCAGCAGCTTGGGGGGGAGGAGAACAGATACGCGGTATTTT. V and J are TRBV5-5 and TRBJ2-3; a possible D gene is TRBD2 (6 bases). Germline V lookup: CDR1 SGHKS, CDR2 YYEKEE (reference sequence). The CDR3 is made up of 15 amino acids.

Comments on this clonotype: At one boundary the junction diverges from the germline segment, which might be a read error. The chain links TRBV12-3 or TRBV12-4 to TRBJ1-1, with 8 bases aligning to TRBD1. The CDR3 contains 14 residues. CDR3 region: CASSEQDRDTEAFF. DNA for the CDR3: TGCGCCAGCAGTGAACAGGACAGGGACACTGAAGCTTTCTTT.

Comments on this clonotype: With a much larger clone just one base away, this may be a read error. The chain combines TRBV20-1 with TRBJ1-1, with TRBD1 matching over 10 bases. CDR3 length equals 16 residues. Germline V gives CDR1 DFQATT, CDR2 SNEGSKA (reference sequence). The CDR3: CSARGGQGGSNTESFF. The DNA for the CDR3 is TGCAGTGCTAGAGGAGGACAGGGGGGCTCGAACACTGAATCTTTCTTT.

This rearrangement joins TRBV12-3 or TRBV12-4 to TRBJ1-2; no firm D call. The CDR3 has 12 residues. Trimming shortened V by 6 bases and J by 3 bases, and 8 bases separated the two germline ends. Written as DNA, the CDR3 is TGTGCCAGCAGAGGCAATGACTATGGCTACACCTTC. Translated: CASRGNDYGYTF.

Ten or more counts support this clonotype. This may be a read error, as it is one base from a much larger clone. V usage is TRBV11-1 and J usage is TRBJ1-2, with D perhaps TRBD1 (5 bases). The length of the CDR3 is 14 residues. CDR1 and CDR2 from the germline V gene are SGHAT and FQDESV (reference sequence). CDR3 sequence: CTSSLSPGEGGYTF. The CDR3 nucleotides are TGTACCAGCAGCCTAAGTCCCGGTGAGGGGGGCTACACCTTC.